These T cell receptor beta chains were read from a single sample in a study of radiotherapy plus CTLA-4 blockade in lung cancer. This table comes from immunoSEQ multiplex PCR, and its TCRdb copy is limited to in-frame clones, with some not included. The repertoire holds over 15,000 clones, with roughly 86% as singletons. Here the sequenced sample was peripheral blood, taken from a patient treated with radiotherapy plus ipilimumab. These receptors all stem from a human donor with non-small cell lung cancer whose response to radiotherapy plus ipilimumab could not be evaluated. Both conserved end residues are part of each CDR3. Fields, in order: V gene, clone size, J gene, D gene, CDR3 DNA, CDR3 protein. D genes are given only for firm matches. Expanded clones are given a class, and other clones once, few, many or no size at all.

TRBV2	-	TRBJ2-1	TRBD2	TGTGCCAGCAGTGAAGAGGGACTAGCGGGGGCCAATGAGCAGTTCTTC	CASSEEGLAGANEQFF
TRBV5-6	once	TRBJ2-2	-	TGTGCCAGCAGCTGGACACCACAGAACACCGGGGAGCTGTTTTTT	CASSWTPQNTGELFF
TRBV5-1	-	TRBJ1-1	-	TGCGCCAGCAACTATACGATGAACACTGAAGCTTTCTTT	CASNYTMNTEAFF
TRBV7-7	-	TRBJ1-3	-	TGTGCTAGCAGCTCAGGGGTCACGGGAGGAAACACCATATATTTT	CASSSGVTGGNTIYF
TRBV5-4	-	TRBJ2-7	TRBD2	TGTGCCAGCAGCACCGGACTAGAAATCTACGAGCAGTACTTC	CASSTGLEIYEQYF
TRBV14	-	TRBJ2-3	-	TGTGCCAGCAAGAGTATCGGGACACGCACAGATACGCAGTATTTT	CASKSIGTRTDTQYF
TRBV28	-	TRBJ2-7	TRBD2	TGTGCCAGCGGGGTCTCTAGCGGGAGAGGGAGGACCTACGAGCAGTACTTC	CASGVSSGRGRTYEQYF
TRBV5-1	few	TRBJ2-2	TRBD2	TGCGCCAGCAGCTCGTCAAGAGGTCCGCGGGGGGGCCAGAACACCGGGGAGCTGTTTTTT	CASSSSRGPRGGQNTGELFF
TRBV9	-	TRBJ1-1	TRBD1	TGTGCCAGCAGCGTAACAGGGGGCGGCACTGAAGCTTTCTTT	CASSVTGGGTEAFF
TRBV4-1	few	TRBJ1-4	TRBD1	TGCGCCAGCAGCCCCCCAAGGGGGCATGATGAAAAACTGTTTTTT	CASSPPRGHDEKLFF
TRBV28	-	TRBJ2-7	-	TGTGCCACCGCTTCCGGGCAGGGATCCTACGAGCAGTACTTC	CATASGQGSYEQYF
TRBV27	-	TRBJ1-2	-	TGTGCCAGCACCCCTAACGACAGGAGCTATGGCTACACCTTC	CASTPNDRSYGYTF
TRBV9	-	TRBJ1-3	-	TGTGCCAGCAGCGCCTCCGGAAACACCATATATTTT	CASSASGNTIYF
TRBV7-2	-	TRBJ2-5	TRBD2	TGTGCCAGCAGCTTAGCGGTAGCGGGGGGGCTGGAGACCCAGTACTTC	CASSLAVAGGLETQYF
TRBV7-2	once	TRBJ2-7	TRBD1	TGTGCCAGCAGCTTTTACAGGGGAAGCTCCTACGAGCAGTACTTC	CASSFYRGSSYEQYF
TRBV6-6	once	TRBJ2-7	-	TGTGCCAGCAGCCCAGACTTAACTAGGGGGGAGCAGTACTTC	CASSPDLTRGEQYF
TRBV27	-	TRBJ1-1	-	TGTGCCAGCAGCGGAGGGCTGAACACTGAAGCTTTCTTT	CASSGGLNTEAFF
TRBV13	once	TRBJ2-3	-	TGTGCCAGCAGCTTGGCAGTCCCAGATACGCAGTATTTT	CASSLAVPDTQYF
TRBV9	-	TRBJ2-1	TRBD2	TGTGCCAGCAGCGTGGGCGGGAGCGGCAATGAGCAGTTCTTC	CASSVGGSGNEQFF
TRBV6-6	few	TRBJ2-1	-	TGTGCCAGCAGTCCGCCTACCGCTAATGAGCAGTTCTTC	CASSPPTANEQFF
TRBV5-1	-	TRBJ1-1	TRBD1	TGCGCCAGCAGCTGGCAGGGACAGATGAACACTGAAGCTTTCTTT	CASSWQGQMNTEAFF
TRBV9	once	TRBJ2-7	-	TGTGCCAGCAGCGCGACGGGGAGCTCCTACGAGCAGTACTTC	CASSATGSSYEQYF
TRBV18	-	TRBJ2-1	TRBD1	TGTGCCAGCTCATCTAGACAGGGGGCGACCGGGAATGAGCAGTTCTTC	CASSSRQGATGNEQFF
TRBV2	-	TRBJ2-2	-	TGTGCCAGCAAATTATCCGGGGAGCTGTTTTTT	CASKLSGELFF
TRBV28	few	TRBJ2-7	-	TGTGCCAGCAGTTTGGAACAGGCCGACGGCGAGCAGTACTTC	CASSLEQADGEQYF
TRBV18	-	TRBJ1-5	-	TGTGCCAGCTCGACCGGAGGGAACAATCAGCCCCAGCATTTT	CASSTGGNNQPQHF